The 8 T cell receptor beta chains below come from one sample, sequenced in a study of cytomegalovirus exposure and HLA in healthy donors. Generated by immunoSEQ multiplex PCR, the TCRdb table keeps only in-frame clones and is missing some. The sample gives about 60,000 clones, almost 97% of which show up once; 0.95% to 1.5% is in the top ten. The source material was PBMCs. These receptor sequences come from a woman aged 18-30 years in good health and CMV-seronegative.

The genes are TRBV19 and TRBJ2-3; 7 nucleotides agree with TRBD2. V dropped 4 bases and J dropped 0; count of bases not matched to a gene: 4. The CDR3 length is 15 residues. Germline-derived CDR1 and CDR2 are LNHDA and SQIVND (reference sequence). The CDR3 reads CASSSSGVSTDTQYF. The CDR3 coding sequence is TGTGCCAGTAGTAGCAGCGGGGTCAGCACAGATACGCAGTATTTT.

The chain couples TRBV14 to TRBJ2-1; D may be TRBD1 (5 bases). The V end lost 2 bases, the J end lost 2 bases, and 13 bases lay between the germline ends. CDR1 SGHDN and CDR2 FVKESK come from the germline V gene. This CDR3 is built from 16 residues. The CDR3 sequence is CASSQTQGVPYNEQFF. CDR3 nucleotides: TGTGCCAGCAGCCAAACCCAAGGGGTCCCCTACAATGAGCAGTTCTTC.

V gene TRBV2 combines with J gene TRBJ2-1, with D unclear. Germline V CDR1 and CDR2: SNHLY, FYNNEI. This CDR3 region has 11 residues. V was pared by 7 bases and J by 8 bases, with 9 bases between. CDR3 protein: CASNRRDEQFF. The CDR3 DNA sequence: TGTGCCAGCAATAGGAGAGATGAGCAGTTCTTC.

This clone is a singleton in its sample. The chain uses TRBV2 and TRBJ2-7, with D possibly being TRBD2 (5 bases). CDR1 and CDR2 from the germline V gene are SNHLY and FYNNEI. V gave up 4 bases and J gave up 4 bases, with 14 bases separating them. There are 14 residues in the CDR3. The CDR3 loop is CASSGLAEGYEQYF. In DNA form, the CDR3 reads TGTGCCAGCAGTGGCCTAGCCGAAGGATACGAGCAGTACTTC.

The chain uses TRBV5-1 and TRBJ1-3, with TRBD1 identical over 8 bases. The CDR3 is made up of 16 amino acids. V was clipped by 4 bases and J by 2 bases; unmatched bases: 8. The germline CDR1 and CDR2 sequences are SGHRS and YFSETQ. The CDR3: CASSPDRGDPGNTIYF. The CDR3 nucleotides read TGCGCCAGCAGCCCCGACAGGGGCGACCCTGGAAACACCATATATTTT.

The genes are TRBV28 and TRBJ2-7, with TRBD2 matching 8 bases. The CDR3 totals 13 residues. Germline V lookup: CDR1 MDHEN, CDR2 SYDVKM. The CDR3 loop reads CATGRGGAYEQYF. CDR3 DNA: TGTGCGACAGGCCGGGGGGGGGCCTACGAGCAGTACTTC.

The rearrangement links TRBV7-4 to TRBJ1-2; maybe TRBD1 (5 bases). There are 15 residues in the CDR3. Trimming took 4 bases from V and 0 from J, leaving 12 bases between them. From germline, CDR1 is SGHVT and CDR2 SQSDAQ. The CDR3 DNA sequence: TGTGCCAGCAGCTCCAGGGTAGGACCTAACTATGGCTACACCTTC. Translated, it gives CASSSRVGPNYGYTF.

This chain connects TRBV7-9 to TRBJ2-7; unclear D gene. From germline, CDR1 is SEHNR and CDR2 FQNEAQ (reference sequence). The CDR3 is 14 amino acids. Trimming removed 0 bases from V and 3 bases from J, with 9 bases in between. CDR3 DNA: TGTGCCAGCAGCTTAGCCGGGTTCAGCTACGAGCAGTACTTC. This sequence encodes CASSLAGFSYEQYF.